This TCR beta chain originates from a study of T cell responses to AZD1222 COVID-19 vaccine. Study in general: Pooling was applied to second doses at about 4 or about 12 weeks.

Per the germline V gene, CDR1 is KGHDR and CDR2 is SFDVKD. The CDR3 loop spans 16 amino acids. V was trimmed by 9 bases and J by 1 base, leaving 20 bases between them. The table came from immunoSEQ multiplex PCR; TCRdb's copy has only in-frame clones and leaves some out. The data show under 110,000 clones, with about nine tenths seen just once and approximately 1.3% held by the top ten. The J gene is TRBJ2-5, the V gene TRBV24-1; D might be TRBD1 (5 bases). The sequencing used peripheral blood, collected on day 0 of AZD1222 vaccination. This sequence originates from an adult in good health. The CDR3 DNA follows: TGTGCCACCGGGGTAAGCGCAGGGCACCCCCAAGAGACCCAGTACTTC. As protein: CATGVSAGHPQETQYF.